Described below is a single TCR beta chain sequence and its context. What this receptor recognizes is not known. Per-base quality was not reported, and no clone a single base away is much larger than it. These data come from a study of CD8 T cells in Susac syndrome (dated by TCRdb to the late 2010s). With regard to the full study: The study used repertoire sequencing to test whether antigen drove CD8+ T cell activation and differentiation in Susac syndrome. On the study overall, not on this receptor specifically: The number of individuals in the TCR sequencing and HLA analysis was recognized as being relatively small.

RNA was extracted using the RNeasy kit, and about 0.5 to 1 ug of the RNA was reverse transcribed with random hexamers. The immunoSEQ multiplex PCR assay, covering 54 Vbeta and 13 Jbeta segments, was used to amplify TCR beta CDR3 regions. To correct PCR amplification bias, a synthetic template baseline was used for both primer optimization and computational correction. The paper's data handling went like this. Reads were assigned to V, D and J genes according to IMGT and analyzed in immunoSEQ Analyzer, with only productive sequences retained. To calculate clonality, Shannon entropy was normalized by log2 of the number of productive unique sequences and then subtracted from one. Public and private clones were assessed among the 100 most prevalent clones of each patient and control. Clones were defined as Susac-specific when absent from the healthy and MS cohorts, from about 1,100 published viral clones and from other ImmuneACCESS disease sequences. TCRdb reprocessed the public reads (quality trimming at Q25 with fastp, clone calling with MiXCR) and kept in-frame beta chains. CDR3 protein duplicates are merged, each entry listing the most common genes and DNA. These V and J calls derive from TCRdb rather than the authors' analysis. In all, the sample holds 170,000 or so distinct CDR3 sequences, and approximately 93% of those were seen once. Under 0.095% of the sample is in the top ten clones.

For CDR1 and CDR2, the germline V gene (reference sequence) lists LNHDA and SQIVND. V loses 5 bases, J loses 1 base, and the germline ends lie 17 bases apart. CDR3 length: 16 amino acids, cysteine to phenylalanine. Only the CDR3 DNA stays, 48 bases, in frame from base 1. Peripheral blood CD8+ and CD4+ T cells from healthy donors, Susac syndrome patients and multiple sclerosis patients were profiled using high-throughput TCR beta sequencing. Treatment-naive patients with stable or active relapsing-remitting disease fulfilling revised McDonald criteria were used as multiple sclerosis controls. CD8+ TEMRA cells were enriched by FACS, while bulk CD8+ and CD4+ T cells were purified by magnetic negative isolation. Blood was drawn into EDTA tubes, processed within 24 hours, and PBMCs were isolated by density gradient centrifugation. PBMCs intended for TCR sequencing were cryopreserved in liquid nitrogen and were subsequently thawed in a 37 degrees C water bath. The sorted or isolated CD4+, CD8+ and CD8+ TEMRA cells had a purity of 90% or higher.

The TCR originated in a human donor with multiple sclerosis. The specimen was CD4+ T cells from PBMCs. The rearrangement combines TRBV19 with TRBJ1-1; possibly the D gene is TRBD1, per 6 matching bases. The nucleotides read TGTGCCAGTAGTGCGGCCACCGGGACACAGAACACTGAAGCTTTCTTT. Translated, this gives CASSAATGTQNTEAFF.